This T cell receptor (beta chain) was observed in a study of blood T cells in healthy people across ages. Overall study results and limits: One million T cells yielded diversity estimates that were considered underestimates.

Trimming removed 2 bases at V and 2 bases at J, with 7 bases between. Germline CDR1 and CDR2: MNHEY and SMNVEV (reference sequence). The CDR3 spans 14 residues. The second PCR ran roughly 7 to 12 cycles with a sample-barcoded 5' primer and J-beta primers. A template-switch adaptor that had 12 random nucleotides put a tag on each cDNA molecule. Via MiXCR, TCRdb re-called the 5' RACE reads, giving one row per CDR3 protein. The sample has about 800,000 distinct CDR3 sequences, roughly 60% seen once; the top ten hold roughly 20%. As concerns this clonotype: The antigen is not known.

The V gene is TRBV27, the J gene TRBJ2-1; no clear D. The sequence was collected from a man younger than 45 in good health. Sequenced sample: blood. The CDR3 is CASSLSMTYNEQFF. CDR3 nucleotide sequence: TGTGCCAGCAGTTTAAGTATGACCTACAATGAGCAGTTCTTC.